This T cell receptor (beta chain) was captured in a study of cytomegalovirus exposure and HLA in healthy donors. Findings and limits, study-wide: The majority of TCR sequences were rare, yet some public TCRs appeared in many donors. Subsequent analysis found a tendency for first-cohort TCR clusters to co-occur within the 95 to 150 validation repertoires. Specificity of three CMV-associated chains for CMV antigens was verified in vitro.

Donors were drawn from the approximately 110-subject validation cohort, separate from the roughly 610-subject first cohort. In regard to this clone: Its specificity is unknown.

This CDR3 has 13 amino acids. Trimming pared 2 bases from V and 1 base from J, leaving 5 bases between. CDR1 is MDHEN, CDR2 SYDVKM, per germline. Generated by immunoSEQ multiplex PCR, the TCRdb table keeps only in-frame clones and is missing some. Among about 150,000 clones listed, about 88% were seen once. Source material: PBMCs. The clonotype was recovered from a man aged 18 to 30 in good health and CMV-seropositive. The chain links TRBV28 to TRBJ1-1, with unresolved D. The CDR3 sequence: CASSLLGNTEAFF. The CDR3 nucleotides read TGTGCCAGCAGTTTACTAGGGAACACTGAAGCTTTCTTT.